One and the same sample provided the 29 T cell receptor beta chains below, sequenced in a study of cytomegalovirus exposure and HLA in healthy donors. Profiled with immunoSEQ multiplex PCR; TCRdb holds only in-frame clones, not every one. This table holds approximately 64,000 clones, roughly 91% found once. Sequenced input: PBMCs. The receptors originated from a woman aged 18-29 years in good health and CMV-seronegative.

The V and J genes are TRBV7-2 and TRBJ2-2, with 10 nucleotides matching TRBD2. Germline V gene data show CDR1 as SGHTA and CDR2 as FQGNSA. The trim removed 1 base at V and 6 bases at J, leaving 11 bases unmatched. The CDR3 covers 18 residues. CDR3 loop: CASSLGVLAGVRAGELFF. The CDR3 DNA follows: TGTGCCAGCAGCTTAGGTGTCCTAGCGGGAGTCCGGGCCGGGGAGCTGTTTTTT.

The chain links TRBV13 to TRBJ2-3; a weak D match, TRBD1 (6 bases). The CDR3 contains 15 residues. Germline V lookup: CDR1 PRHDT, CDR2 FYEKMQ (reference sequence). Trimming cost V 5 bases and J 0 bases, with 12 bases left between them. CDR3 coding DNA: TGTGCCAGCAGCCCGCGGACAGCTAGCACAGATACGCAGTATTTT. It encodes CASSPRTASTDTQYF.

V gene TRBV5-1 combines with J gene TRBJ2-4, with D possibly TRBD2 on 5 matching bases. V was cut by 0 bases and J by 1 base, with 5 bases left in between. Germline V gene sequence: CDR1 SGHRS, CDR2 YFSETQ. The length of the CDR3 is 14 residues. CDR3 amino acids: CASSLGGAKNIQYF. CDR3 coding DNA: TGCGCCAGCAGCTTGGGCGGGGCCAAAAACATTCAGTACTTC.

This clone has a handful of counts. The chain employs TRBV7-2 and TRBJ2-3; 11 positions match TRBD2. The CDR3 has 14 residues. With 5 bases clipped from V and 14 bases from J, the junction kept 12 bases outside the gene matches. Germline CDR1 and CDR2: SGHTA and FQGNSA. The CDR3 DNA reads TGTGCCAGCAGCCCTAGAGACACTAGCGGGAGTCCGTATTTT. Amino acid sequence: CASSPRDTSGSPYF.

The rearrangement joins TRBV7-8 to TRBJ2-1, with 10 bases lining up with TRBD2. The germline gives CDR1 SGHVS, CDR2 FQNEAQ. The CDR3 runs 16 residues. Trimming at V came to 4 bases and at J to 4 bases, leaving 7 bases not matched to a gene. The CDR3 spells CASSWTMTSGYNEQFF. The CDR3, as DNA: TGTGCCAGCAGCTGGACCATGACTAGCGGGTACAATGAGCAGTTCTTC.

In its sample, this clone was seen once. V and J are TRBV4-3 and TRBJ2-1, with 8 bases identical to TRBD1. The CDR3 runs 17 residues. Germline assignment: CDR1 LGHNA and CDR2 YSLEER. The ends lost 0 bases at V and 8 bases at J; junction bases unmatched: 12. DNA of the CDR3: TGCGCCAGCAGCCAAGATAGTTTCCAGGGGGCGAAAGATGAGCAGTTCTTC. Protein: CASSQDSFQGAKDEQFF.

The gene calls are TRBV29-1 and TRBJ2-7, with 10 bases fitting TRBD1. Losses at the gene ends were 6 bases for V and 5 bases for J; bases not matched to a gene: 10. The germline V gene encodes CDR1 SQVTM and CDR2 ANQGSEA. The CDR3 is made up of 14 amino acids. The CDR3: CSVSDRGLFDEQYF. The CDR3 DNA reads as TGCAGCGTCTCCGACAGGGGGCTTTTTGACGAGCAGTACTTC.

In its sample, this clone was seen a few times. The rearrangement uses TRBV6-1 and TRBJ2-1, with TRBD2 matching over 12 bases. This CDR3 region has 15 residues. Trimming cost V 2 bases and J 4 bases; bases outside gene matches: 0. Germline V gene sequence: CDR1 MNHNS, CDR2 SASEGT. The CDR3 coding sequence is TGTGCCAGCAGTGAACTAGCGGGAGGGTACAATGAGCAGTTCTTC. Translating it yields CASSELAGGYNEQFF.

The gene calls are TRBV5-4 and TRBJ1-3, with a possible D match to TRBD1 (5 bases). The CDR3 is 16 residues long. V was trimmed by 0 bases and J by 0 bases, leaving 10 bases between them. The germline V gene has CDR1 SGHNT and CDR2 YYREEE (reference sequence). CDR3 residues: CASSLGGTVSGNTIYF. The CDR3 DNA is TGTGCCAGCAGCTTGGGCGGGACCGTCTCTGGAAACACCATATATTTT.

The CDR3 DNA reads as TGTGCCAGCAGTTTACGCAGGGTGAATCGTGACCATGGCTACACCTTC. Its translation is CASSLRRVNRDHGYTF. The chain carries TRBV27 and TRBJ1-2; D possibly corresponds to TRBD1 (5 bases). The CDR3 totals 16 residues. V gave up 2 bases and J gave up 6 bases, with 19 bases separating them. Germline V gives CDR1 MNHEY, CDR2 SMNVEV (reference sequence).

The chain is built from TRBV9 and TRBJ2-3, with D perhaps TRBD2 (8 bases). Germline CDR1 is SGDLS and CDR2 is YYNGEE. Trimming left V 2 bases short and J 6 bases short, with 16 bases between. The CDR3 has 15 residues. The DNA for the CDR3 is TGTGCCAGCAGCGTGGGACTAGGAGGGGGCGATACGCAGTATTTT. Encoded protein: CASSVGLGGGDTQYF.

This rearrangement joins TRBV18 to TRBJ2-7, with 10 bases that match TRBD1. The germline V gene has CDR1 KGHSH and CDR2 LQKENI. V dropped 2 bases and J dropped 4; count of bases not matched to a gene: 8. This CDR3 is 16 amino acids long. CDR3 loop: CASSPRQGASLYEQYF. In DNA form, the CDR3 reads TGTGCCAGCTCACCAAGACAGGGGGCCTCTTTATACGAGCAGTACTTC.

This clone was counted once. The V and J genes are TRBV19 and TRBJ1-1; TRBD1 might be the D (5 bases). Germline CDR1 is LNHDA and CDR2 is SQIVND (reference sequence). This CDR3 is 12 amino acids long. V shed 7 bases and J shed 6 bases, with 12 bases lying between them. The CDR3, as DNA: TGTGCCAGTACTCGAGGCAGGGCTGAAGCTTTCTTT. It specifies CASTRGRAEAFF.

CDR3 amino acids: CASSLGGQGQLFF. In nucleotides, the CDR3 is TGTGCCAGCAGCTTAGGGGGACAGGGTCAGCTGTTTTTT. The chain has TRBV7-9 and TRBJ2-2; TRBD1 aligns across 9 bases. Trimming cost V 1 base and J 12 bases; bases outside gene matches: 3. Germline CDR1 reads SEHNR; CDR2 reads FQNEAQ (reference sequence). The CDR3 is made up of 13 amino acids.

The chain joins TRBV29-1 to TRBJ1-1, with D unresolved. The V gene's germline CDR1 is SQVTM and CDR2 ANQGSEA. This CDR3 comprises 14 residues. Trimming shortened V by 5 bases and J by 5 bases, and 18 bases separated the two germline ends. CDR3 sequence (DNA): TGCAGCGTTAAAGGCAGGCGGGTGATAACTGAAGCTTTCTTT. Translated: CSVKGRRVITEAFF.

The chain joins TRBV12-5 to TRBJ2-5; 8 bases are shared with TRBD1. In germline, CDR1 is LGHNT, CDR2 FRNRAP. The V segment lost 4 bases and the J segment 5 bases; nucleotides outside the gene matches: 9. The CDR3 contains 15 residues. The CDR3 is CASGSPDRARETQYF. For the CDR3, the DNA is TGTGCTAGTGGTTCCCCGGACAGGGCGAGGGAGACCCAGTACTTC.

The rearrangement uses TRBV6-5 and TRBJ2-7, with 7 bases matching TRBD1. CDR1 is MNHEY, CDR2 SVGAGI, per germline. The CDR3 has 13 amino acids. Trimming took 6 bases from V and 2 from J; bases not matched to a gene: 4. The DNA for the CDR3 is TGTGCCAGCAGCGCCGGGACAGCCTACGAGCAGTACTTC. Translating it yields CASSAGTAYEQYF.

This clone was counted once. V is TRBV2 and J is TRBJ1-1; D gene ambiguous. Germline V gene data show CDR1 as SNHLY and CDR2 as FYNNEI. CDR3 size: 14 residues. Between the trimmed V and J ends, which lost 6 bases and 9 bases, there was a span of 20 bases. The CDR3 here is CASRTEGPQFQAFF. CDR3 sequence (DNA): TGTGCCAGCAGGACCGAGGGCCCTCAGTTTCAAGCTTTCTTT.

V usage is TRBV2 and J usage is TRBJ2-2, with TRBD1 matching over 8 bases. Germline V gene lookup returns CDR1 SNHLY and CDR2 FYNNEI. The CDR3 has 14 amino acids. With V trimmed by 3 bases and J by 6 bases, 3 bases remained unmatched. CDR3 in DNA: TGTGCCAGCAGTGAGACAGGGGTGGCCGGGGAGCTGTTTTTT. Translated: CASSETGVAGELFF.

This clone was recorded only once. This rearrangement joins TRBV21-1 to TRBJ2-2; the D call TRBD1 from the table was never checked on the DNA. TRBV21-1 is a pseudogene segment. The length of the CDR3 is 17 residues. The CDR3 is CASSKRQGTSNTGELFF. CDR3 DNA: TGTGCCAGCAGCAAACGACAGGGGACATCGAACACCGGGGAGCTGTTTTTT.

The chain recombines TRBV30 with TRBJ2-5; no firm D call. Germline loops: CDR1 GTSNPN, CDR2 SVGIG (reference sequence). Between the trimmed V and J ends, which lost 2 bases and 7 bases, there was a span of 14 bases. The CDR3 loop spans 13 amino acids. CDR3 in amino acids: CAWSPRSPGTQYF. The DNA of the CDR3 is TGTGCCTGGAGTCCCCGTTCCCCAGGGACCCAGTACTTC.

V is TRBV27 and J is TRBJ2-7; 10 bases fit TRBD2. The germline CDR1 and CDR2 sequences are MNHEY and SMNVEV (reference sequence). The V and J ends lost 6 bases and 0 bases, in that order; junction bases with no gene match: 2. The CDR3 loop spans 14 amino acids. CDR3 DNA sequence: TGTGCCAGCAGCCGGACTAGCGGCTCCTACGAGCAGTACTTC. This encodes CASSRTSGSYEQYF.

This chain joins TRBV28 and TRBJ2-2, with 7 bases aligning to TRBD1. V lost 7 bases to trimming and J lost 1 base; unmatched junction nucleotides: 6. From germline, CDR1 is MDHEN and CDR2 SYDVKM. The CDR3 loop spans 15 amino acids. In nucleotides, the CDR3 is TGTGCCAGCAACCCCTGGACAGGGAACACCGGGGAGCTGTTTTTT. Translation: CASNPWTGNTGELFF.

The rearrangement links TRBV19 to TRBJ2-3, with 15 positions matching TRBD2. The CDR3 runs 17 residues. Germline assignment: CDR1 LNHDA and CDR2 SQIVND (reference sequence). V trimming: 9 bases; J trimming: 4 bases; junction bases outside the gene matches: 11. CDR3 DNA sequence: TGTGCCAGCAAGGGACTAGCGGGGGGTTTCGGACCAGATACGCAGTATTTT. It specifies CASKGLAGGFGPDTQYF.

CDR3 sequence reads: CASSSGTDRSTDTQYF. CDR3 in DNA: TGCGCCAGCAGCTCAGGGACAGACCGTAGCACAGATACGCAGTATTTT. The J gene is TRBJ2-3, the V gene TRBV5-1; 7 bases match TRBD1. This CDR3 spans 16 amino acids. Per germline, CDR1 SGHRS and CDR2 YFSETQ. V shed 3 bases and J 0 bases; nucleotides not matched to a gene: 7. The full variable domain, its missing parts supplied by reference TRBV5-1 and TRBJ2-3, is KAGVTQTPRYLIKTRGQQVTLSCSPISGHRSVSWYQQTPGQGLQFLFEYFSETQRNKGNFPGRFSGRQFSNSRSEMNVSTLELGDSALYLCASSSGTDRSTDTQYFGPGTRLTVL.

This rearrangement joins TRBV21-1 to TRBJ2-7; the table assigns TRBD1, which was not confirmed against the DNA. TRBV21-1 is shown as a pseudogene. CDR3 length: 16 amino acids. CDR3 nucleotides: TGTGCCAGCAGCAAAATAGGGGATAATAACTCCTACGAGCAGTACTTC. This encodes CASSKIGDNNSYEQYF.

This chain uses TRBV6-4 with TRBJ2-3; possible D gene TRBD2, 5 bases. Trimming removed 4 bases at V and 3 bases at J, with 8 bases between. The germline gives CDR1 MRHNA, CDR2 SNTAGT. The CDR3 length is 13 residues. CDR3 amino acids: CASSATRTDTQYF. The CDR3 DNA reads TGTGCCAGCAGTGCTACTAGGACAGATACGCAGTATTTT.

The chain recombines TRBV2 with TRBJ1-3, with 9 bases aligning to TRBD1. With 6 bases clipped from V and 0 bases from J, the junction kept 6 bases outside the gene matches. Germline V gene sequence: CDR1 SNHLY, CDR2 FYNNEI. CDR3 length equals 16 residues. CDR3 loop: CASSSGTGNSGNTIYF. The DNA for the CDR3 is TGTGCCAGCAGCTCCGGGACAGGGAACTCTGGAAACACCATATATTTT. The full variable domain, with the rest looked up from reference TRBV2 and TRBJ1-3, is EPEVTQTPSHQVTQMGQEVILRCVPISNHLYFYWYRQILGQKVEFLVSFYNNEISEKSEIFDDQFSVERPDGSNFTLKIRSTKLEDSAMYFCASSSGTGNSGNTIYFGEGSWLTVV.

The rearrangement links TRBV5-6 to TRBJ2-3; tentatively, D is TRBD1 (6 bases). V lost 4 bases and J 2 bases, leaving 11 bases between the germline ends. This CDR3 is built from 14 residues. From germline, CDR1 is SGHDT and CDR2 YYEEEE. The DNA of the CDR3 is TGTGCCAGCAGCCTTGGGACAATCACAGATACGCAGTATTTT. Translating it yields CASSLGTITDTQYF. Full variable domain (missing parts from reference TRBV5-6 and TRBJ2-3): DAGVTQSPTHLIKTRGQQVTLRCSPKSGHDTVSWYQQALGQGPQFIFQYYEEEERQRGNFPDRFSGHQFPNYSSELNVNALLLGDSALYLCASSLGTITDTQYFGPGTRLTVL.